A single sample is the source of the 13 T cell receptor beta chains below, sequenced in a study of cytomegalovirus exposure and HLA in healthy donors. The PCR ran on 60 Vbeta and 13 Jbeta primers. Measured with immunoSEQ multiplex PCR; TCRdb has only the in-frame clones, and not every one. The sample has approximately 180,000 clones, 77% seen once. The sequencing input was PBMCs. These receptors originate from an older woman in good health and CMV-seropositive.

This chain uses TRBV5-1 with TRBJ2-7, with 7 bases that match TRBD2. Unmatched junction bases numbered 5, after V lost 3 bases and J lost 2 bases. Per germline, CDR1 SGHRS and CDR2 YFSETQ. There are 14 residues in the CDR3. The CDR3 loop reads CASSSLADAYEQYF. CDR3 coding DNA: TGCGCCAGCAGCTCGCTAGCGGACGCCTACGAGCAGTACTTC.

There are a few counts of this clone. The chain employs TRBV4-1 and TRBJ2-3; 7 positions agree with TRBD2. In germline, CDR1 is MGHRA, CDR2 YSYEKL. V shed 6 bases and J 2 bases; nucleotides not matched to a gene: 5. The CDR3 has 14 residues. DNA of the CDR3: TGCGCCAGCAGAGGGGAGGGCCCCACAGATACGCAGTATTTT. Translation: CASRGEGPTDTQYF.

The rearrangement links TRBV7-9 to TRBJ1-3; D is unresolved. V was trimmed by 4 bases and J by 3 bases, leaving 7 bases between them. The germline CDR1 and CDR2 sequences are SEHNR and FQNEAQ (reference sequence). CDR3 length: 13 residues. As DNA, the CDR3 is TGTGCCAGCAGCTATACCGGTGGAAACACCATATATTTT. Amino acids: CASSYTGGNTIYF.

V and J are TRBV6-5 and TRBJ2-1, with 8 bases identical to TRBD1. Per germline, CDR1 MNHEY and CDR2 SVGAGI. Trimming took 0 bases from V and 6 from J; bases not matched to a gene: 4. The CDR3 runs to 15 residues. CDR3 region: CASSYSTGQVNEQFF. The CDR3 nucleotides are TGTGCCAGCAGTTACTCGACGGGACAGGTCAATGAGCAGTTCTTC.

This sequence joins TRBV27 and TRBJ2-5; TRBD2 is a possible D gene (5 bases). V lost 8 bases and J 5 bases, leaving 18 bases between the germline ends. This CDR3 is built from 14 residues. Germline lookup yields CDR1 MNHEY and CDR2 SMNVEV (reference sequence). The chain's CDR3 is CASRRVSGYETQYF. DNA for the CDR3: TGTGCCAGCCGAAGAGTTTCGGGATATGAGACCCAGTACTTC.

The chain uses TRBV2 and TRBJ1-5; tentatively, D is TRBD1 (5 bases). The CDR3 contains 14 residues. Germline CDR1 is SNHLY and CDR2 is FYNNEI. V was pared by 0 bases and J by 7 bases, with 10 bases between. In nucleotides, the CDR3 is TGTGCCAGCAGTGAAGCGGCGGGGGGGCAGCCCCAGCATTTT. This encodes CASSEAAGGQPQHF.

With regard to this clone: Other nucleotide sequences in the sample specify the same CDR3. The chain uses TRBV28 and TRBJ1-5, with D maybe TRBD1 (6 bases). This CDR3 has 16 amino acids. Trimming pared 9 bases from V and 7 bases from J, leaving 25 bases between. Germline V gene lookup returns CDR1 MDHEN and CDR2 SYDVKM. The CDR3: CASSPPQVGGGQPQHF. CDR3 bases: TGTGCCAGTAGTCCACCTCAGGTAGGGGGGGGACAGCCCCAGCATTTT. The full variable domain, rest sourced from reference TRBV28 and TRBJ1-5, is DVKVTQSSRYLVKRTGEKVFLECVQDMDHENMFWYRQDPGLGLRLIYFSYDVKMKEKGDIPEGYSVSREKKERFSLILESASTNQTSMYLCASSPPQVGGGQPQHFGDGTRLSIL.

The chain combines TRBV7-9 with TRBJ2-7; possibly TRBD1 for D (6 bases). From germline, CDR1 is SEHNR and CDR2 FQNEAQ (reference sequence). V gave up 4 bases and J gave up 4 bases, with 11 bases separating them. The CDR3 covers 13 residues. The CDR3 is CASSYWTDYEQYF. The DNA of the CDR3 is TGTGCCAGCAGCTACTGGACAGATTACGAGCAGTACTTC.

This clone has only a few counts. Other DNA sequences in the sample encode the same CDR3. This sequence joins TRBV7-9 and TRBJ1-1, with no clear D. Looked up from germline, CDR1 is SEHNR and CDR2 is FQNEAQ (reference sequence). V gave up 3 bases and J gave up 2 bases, with 7 bases separating them. The CDR3 length is 13 residues. The CDR3 DNA reads as TGTGCCAGCAGCTTCACGGGAAACACTGAAGCTTTCTTT. It specifies CASSFTGNTEAFF.

The DNA of the CDR3 is TGTGCCTGGATGCGCGGAAACTATGGCTACACCTTC. It codes for CAWMRGNYGYTF. The chain has TRBV30 and TRBJ1-2; D uncertain. CDR1 is GTSNPN and CDR2 is SVGIG in the germline V gene (reference sequence). This CDR3 has 12 residues. Trimming left V 4 bases short and J 2 bases short, with 8 bases between.

This chain connects TRBV5-1 to TRBJ2-7; 7 nucleotides agree with TRBD2. Germline trimming cut 2 bases from V and 3 bases from J; bases unmatched to any gene: 8. The CDR3 is made up of 15 amino acids. Germline CDR1 is SGHRS and CDR2 is YFSETQ. The CDR3 bases are TGCGCCAGCAGCTTAATGGGGGGGTCAAACTACGAGCAGTACTTC. This encodes CASSLMGGSNYEQYF.

The chain joins TRBV7-8 to TRBJ2-7, with D possibly matching TRBD2 (6 bases). V was pared by 2 bases and J by 1 base, with 12 bases between. This CDR3 comprises 15 residues. Germline-derived CDR1 and CDR2 are SGHVS and FQNEAQ. The CDR3 coding sequence is TGTGCCAGCAGCTTACGACTAGTGGGTTCCTACGAGCAGTACTTC. Residues: CASSLRLVGSYEQYF.

The chain has TRBV5-1 and TRBJ2-3; 7 bases match TRBD2. Trimming took 6 bases from V and 0 from J; bases not matched to a gene: 10. The CDR3 spans 16 residues. Germline V CDR1 and CDR2: SGHRS, YFSETQ. The CDR3 DNA sequence: TGCGCCAGCACGGCTTCGGCGGGAGCCAGCACAGATACGCAGTATTTT. Amino acid sequence: CASTASAGASTDTQYF.